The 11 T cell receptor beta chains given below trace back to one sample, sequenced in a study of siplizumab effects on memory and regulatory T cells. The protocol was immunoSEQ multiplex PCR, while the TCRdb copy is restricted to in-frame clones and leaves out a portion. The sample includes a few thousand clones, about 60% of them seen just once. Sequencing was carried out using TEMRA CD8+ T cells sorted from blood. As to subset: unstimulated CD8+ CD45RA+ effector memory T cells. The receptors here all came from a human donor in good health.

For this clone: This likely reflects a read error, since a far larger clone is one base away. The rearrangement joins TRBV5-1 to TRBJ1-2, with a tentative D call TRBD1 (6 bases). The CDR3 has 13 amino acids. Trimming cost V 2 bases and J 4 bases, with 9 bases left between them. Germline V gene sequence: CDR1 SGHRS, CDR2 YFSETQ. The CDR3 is CASSLTGPYGYTF. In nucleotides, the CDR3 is TGCGCCAGCAGCTTAACAGGGCCCTATGGCTACACCTTC.

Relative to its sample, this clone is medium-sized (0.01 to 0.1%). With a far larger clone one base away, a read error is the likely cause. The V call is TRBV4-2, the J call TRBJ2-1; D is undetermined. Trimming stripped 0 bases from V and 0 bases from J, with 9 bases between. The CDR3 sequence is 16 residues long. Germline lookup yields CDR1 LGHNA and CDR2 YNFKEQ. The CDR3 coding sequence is TGTGCCAGCAGCCAAGAGGCCCAGAGCTCCTACAATGAGCAGTTCTTC. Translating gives CASSQEAQSSYNEQFF.

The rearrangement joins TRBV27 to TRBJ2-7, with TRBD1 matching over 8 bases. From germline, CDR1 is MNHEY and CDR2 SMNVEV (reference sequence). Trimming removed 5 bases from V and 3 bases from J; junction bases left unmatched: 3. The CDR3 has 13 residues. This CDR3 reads CASSPTGGYEQYF. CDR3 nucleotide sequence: TGTGCCAGCAGTCCCACAGGGGGCTACGAGCAGTACTTC.

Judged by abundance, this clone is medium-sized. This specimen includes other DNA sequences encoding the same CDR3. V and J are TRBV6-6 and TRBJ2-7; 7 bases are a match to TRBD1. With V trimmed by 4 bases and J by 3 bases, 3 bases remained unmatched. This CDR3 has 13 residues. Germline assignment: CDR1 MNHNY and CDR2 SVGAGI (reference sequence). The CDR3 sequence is CASSSAGGYEQYF. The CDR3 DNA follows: TGTGCCAGCAGTTCGGCAGGGGGCTACGAGCAGTACTTC.

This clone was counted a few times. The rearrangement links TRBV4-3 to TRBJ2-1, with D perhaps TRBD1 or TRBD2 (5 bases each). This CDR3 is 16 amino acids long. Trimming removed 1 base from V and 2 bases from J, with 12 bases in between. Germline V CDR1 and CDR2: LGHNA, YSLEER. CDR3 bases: TGCGCCAGCAGCCAAGTCGGGGACCCCGCCTACAATGAGCAGTTCTTC. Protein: CASSQVGDPAYNEQFF.

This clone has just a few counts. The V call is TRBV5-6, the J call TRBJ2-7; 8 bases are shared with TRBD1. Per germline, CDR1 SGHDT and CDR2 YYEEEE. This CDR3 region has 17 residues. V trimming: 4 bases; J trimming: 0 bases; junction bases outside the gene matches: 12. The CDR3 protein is CASSLVQGAPFSYEQYF. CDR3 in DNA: TGTGCCAGCAGCCTTGTTCAGGGGGCCCCCTTCTCCTACGAGCAGTACTTC.

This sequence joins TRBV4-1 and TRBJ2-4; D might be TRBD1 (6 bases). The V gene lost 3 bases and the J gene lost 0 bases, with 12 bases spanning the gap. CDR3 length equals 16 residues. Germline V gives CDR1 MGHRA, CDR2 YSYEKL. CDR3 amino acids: CASSQGDKIAKNIQYF. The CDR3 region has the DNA TGCGCCAGCAGCCAGGGGGACAAAATAGCCAAAAACATTCAGTACTTC.

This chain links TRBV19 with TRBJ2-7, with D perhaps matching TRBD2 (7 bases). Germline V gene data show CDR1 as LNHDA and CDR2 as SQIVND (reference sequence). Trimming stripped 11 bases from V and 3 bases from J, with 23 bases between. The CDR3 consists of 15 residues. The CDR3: CASSGDRAGVYEQYF. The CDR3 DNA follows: TGTGCCTCTTCAGGGGACCGCGCGGGAGTCTACGAGCAGTACTTC.

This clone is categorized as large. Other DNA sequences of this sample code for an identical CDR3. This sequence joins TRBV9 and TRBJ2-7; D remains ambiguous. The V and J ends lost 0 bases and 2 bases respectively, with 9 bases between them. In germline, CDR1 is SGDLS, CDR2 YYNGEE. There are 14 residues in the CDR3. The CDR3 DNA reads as TGTGCCAGCAGCGTAGGTGGCAGCGCCTACGAGCAGTACTTC. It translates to CASSVGGSAYEQYF.

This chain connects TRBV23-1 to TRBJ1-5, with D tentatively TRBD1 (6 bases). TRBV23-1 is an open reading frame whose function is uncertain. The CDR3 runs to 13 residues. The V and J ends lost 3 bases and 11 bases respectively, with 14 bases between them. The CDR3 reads CASSHRREGAQHF. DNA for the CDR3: TGCGCCAGCAGTCATCGAAGGGAGGGGGCCCAGCATTTT.

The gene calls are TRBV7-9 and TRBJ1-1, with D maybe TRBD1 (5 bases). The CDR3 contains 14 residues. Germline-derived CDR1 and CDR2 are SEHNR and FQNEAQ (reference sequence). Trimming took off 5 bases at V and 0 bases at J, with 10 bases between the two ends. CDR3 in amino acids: CASSIVGVNTEAFF. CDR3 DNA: TGTGCCAGCAGCATCGTGGGGGTGAACACTGAAGCTTTCTTT.